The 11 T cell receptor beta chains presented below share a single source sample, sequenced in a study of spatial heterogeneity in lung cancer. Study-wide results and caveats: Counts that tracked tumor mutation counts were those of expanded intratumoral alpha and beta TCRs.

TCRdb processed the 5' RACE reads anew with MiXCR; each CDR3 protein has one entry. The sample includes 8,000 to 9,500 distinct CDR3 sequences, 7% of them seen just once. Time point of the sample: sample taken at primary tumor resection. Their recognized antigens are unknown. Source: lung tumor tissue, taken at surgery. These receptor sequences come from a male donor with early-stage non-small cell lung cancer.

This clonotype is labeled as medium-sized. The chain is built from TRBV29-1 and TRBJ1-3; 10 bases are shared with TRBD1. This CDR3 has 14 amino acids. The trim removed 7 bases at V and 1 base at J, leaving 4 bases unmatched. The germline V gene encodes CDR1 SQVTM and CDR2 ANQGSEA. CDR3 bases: TGCAGCGCTGGGACAGGGGCATCTGGAAACACCATATATTTT. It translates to CSAGTGASGNTIYF.

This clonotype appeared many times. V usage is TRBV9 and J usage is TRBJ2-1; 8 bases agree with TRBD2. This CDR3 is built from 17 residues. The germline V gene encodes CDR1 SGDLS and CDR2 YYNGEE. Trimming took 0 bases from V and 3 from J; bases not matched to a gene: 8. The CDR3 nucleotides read TGTGCCAGCAGCGTAGCACCGAGCGGGGGTCGCTACAATGAGCAGTTCTTC. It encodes CASSVAPSGGRYNEQFF.

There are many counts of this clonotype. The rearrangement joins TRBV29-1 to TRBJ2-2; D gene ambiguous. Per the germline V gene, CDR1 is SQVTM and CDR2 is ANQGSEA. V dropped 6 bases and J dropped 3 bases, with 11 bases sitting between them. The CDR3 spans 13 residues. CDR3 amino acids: CSVSPIYTGELFF. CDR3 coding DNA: TGCAGCGTCTCCCCTATATACACCGGGGAGCTGTTTTTT.

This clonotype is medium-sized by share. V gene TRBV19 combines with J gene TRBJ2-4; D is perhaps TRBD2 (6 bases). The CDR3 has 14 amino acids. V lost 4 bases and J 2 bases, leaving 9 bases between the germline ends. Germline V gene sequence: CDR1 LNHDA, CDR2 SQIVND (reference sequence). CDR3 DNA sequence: TGTGCCAGTAGTAGGAGGGAATCCAAAAACATTCAGTACTTC. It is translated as CASSRRESKNIQYF. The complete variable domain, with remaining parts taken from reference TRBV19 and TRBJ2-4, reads DGGITQSPKYLFRKEGQNVTLSCEQNLNHDAMYWYRQDPGQGLRLIYYSQIVNDFQKGDIAEGYSVSREKKESFPLTVTSAQKNPTAFYLCASSRRESKNIQYFGAGTRLSVL.

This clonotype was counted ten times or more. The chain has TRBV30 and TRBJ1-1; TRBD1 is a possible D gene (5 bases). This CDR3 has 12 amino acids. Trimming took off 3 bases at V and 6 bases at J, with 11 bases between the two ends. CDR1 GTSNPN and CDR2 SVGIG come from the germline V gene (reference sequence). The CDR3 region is CAWRGLAAEAFF. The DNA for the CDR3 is TGTGCCTGGAGGGGGCTAGCAGCTGAAGCTTTCTTT.

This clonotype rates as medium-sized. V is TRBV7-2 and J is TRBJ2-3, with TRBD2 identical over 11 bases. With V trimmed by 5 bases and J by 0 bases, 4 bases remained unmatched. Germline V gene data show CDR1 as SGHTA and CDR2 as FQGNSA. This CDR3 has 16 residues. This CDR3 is CASSVRLAGSTDTQYF. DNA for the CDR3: TGTGCCAGCAGCGTCCGACTAGCGGGAAGCACAGATACGCAGTATTTT.

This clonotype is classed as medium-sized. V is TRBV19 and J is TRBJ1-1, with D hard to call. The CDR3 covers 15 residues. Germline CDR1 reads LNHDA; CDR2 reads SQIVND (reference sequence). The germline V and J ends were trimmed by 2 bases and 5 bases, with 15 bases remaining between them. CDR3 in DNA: TGTGCCAGTAGTATAAAAGGAGGTGAGTTGACTGAAGCTTTCTTT. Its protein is CASSIKGGELTEAFF.

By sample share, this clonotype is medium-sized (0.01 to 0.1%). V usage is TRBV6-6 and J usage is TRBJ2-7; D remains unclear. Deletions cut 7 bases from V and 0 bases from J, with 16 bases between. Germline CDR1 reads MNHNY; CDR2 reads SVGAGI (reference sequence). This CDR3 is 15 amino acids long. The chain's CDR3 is CASNDPRRSSYEQYF. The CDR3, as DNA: TGTGCCAGCAATGACCCCCGTCGAAGCTCCTACGAGCAGTACTTC.

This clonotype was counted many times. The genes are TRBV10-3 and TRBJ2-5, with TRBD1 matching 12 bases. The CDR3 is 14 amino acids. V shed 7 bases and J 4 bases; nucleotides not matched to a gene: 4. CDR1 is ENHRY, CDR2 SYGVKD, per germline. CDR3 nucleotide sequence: TGTGCCATCAAGGGGACAGGGGGCGGAGAGACCCAGTACTTC. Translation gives CAIKGTGGGETQYF.

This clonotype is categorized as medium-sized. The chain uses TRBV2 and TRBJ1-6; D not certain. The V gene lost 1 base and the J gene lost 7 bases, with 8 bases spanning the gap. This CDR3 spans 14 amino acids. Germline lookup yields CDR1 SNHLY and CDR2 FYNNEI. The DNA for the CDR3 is TGTGCCAGCAGTGAAGGAGGCAGAAATTCACCCCTCCACTTT. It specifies CASSEGGRNSPLHF.

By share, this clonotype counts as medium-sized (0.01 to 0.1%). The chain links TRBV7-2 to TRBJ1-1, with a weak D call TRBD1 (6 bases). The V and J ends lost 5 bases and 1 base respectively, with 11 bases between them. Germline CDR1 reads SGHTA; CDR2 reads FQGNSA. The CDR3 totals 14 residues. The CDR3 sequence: CASSPQGQNTEAFF. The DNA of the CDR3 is TGTGCCAGCAGCCCACAGGGACAGAACACTGAAGCTTTCTTT.